This TCR beta chain was profiled in a study of shared clonotypes between healthy human individuals. Every immunoSEQ plate was one replicate of a subset's evenly spread DNA. Profiled with immunoSEQ multiplex PCR; TCRdb holds only in-frame clones, not every one. The sample records around 2.1 million clones, approximately 96% being singletons. Findings of the study overall: It was observed that 5% to 6.5% of naive CD4 clonotypes were shared across several donors. Limitation of the genetic and exposure-history diversity represented came from the few donors. When compared with the clonotypes that were shared by all four sorted-subset donors, the non-shared clonotypes turned out to have lower generation probabilities.

This CDR3 has 14 amino acids. Trimming cost V 1 base and J 7 bases, with 13 bases left between them. Germline V gene data show CDR1 as SEHNR and CDR2 as FQNEAQ (reference sequence). Worth noting for this clone: What it binds is unknown.

The sample comprised naive CD4+ T cells sorted from blood. Described subset: CD45RA+ positively selected. The chain couples TRBV7-9 to TRBJ1-1, with D tentatively TRBD1 (5 bases). This TCR was sampled from a man aged 18 to 30 in good health. CDR3 coding DNA: TGTGCCAGCAGCTTAGAATTGGGGACCCTTGAAGCTTTCTTT. Its translation: CASSLELGTLEAFF. The full variable domain, rest sourced from reference TRBV7-9 and TRBJ1-1, is DTGVSQNPRHKITKRGQNVTFRCDPISEHNRLYWYRQTLGQGPEFLTYFQNEAQLEKSRLLSDRFSAERPKGSFSTLEIQRTEQGDSAMYLCASSLELGTLEAFFGQGTRLTVV.